Listed below are T cell receptor beta chains from one sample, sequenced in a study of OX40 agonist ivuxolimab in advanced cancers. Profiling relied on immunoSEQ multiplex PCR, and the TCRdb table lists in-frame clones only, not all of them. The sample has 65,000 to 95,000 clones, around 80% seen once. Specimen: CD4+ or CD8+ T cells sorted from blood, collected in a trial of the OX40 agonist ivuxolimab. These receptors were obtained from an adult with an advanced solid tumor such as melanoma, head and neck, liver or kidney cancer. Both conserved end residues are part of each CDR3. The D gene is left open where the match is weak.

cdr3_aa: CASRDRAANEKLFF
v_call: TRBV6-1
d_call: TRBD1
cdr3_length: 14

cdr3_aa: CASGERQLNQPQHF
v_call: TRBV28
d_call: .
cdr3_length: 14

cdr3_aa: CASSLARTSGSIERYF
v_call: TRBV7-8
d_call: TRBD2
cdr3_length: 16

cdr3_aa: CASSQELGTDTQYF
v_call: TRBV4-2
d_call: .
cdr3_length: 14

cdr3_aa: CASSPMYQETQYF
v_call: TRBV6-6
d_call: .
cdr3_length: 13

cdr3_aa: CASSSGQGVNIQYF
v_call: TRBV7-2
d_call: TRBD1
cdr3_length: 14

cdr3_aa: CASSPPLGLAWNEQFF
v_call: TRBV5-6
d_call: TRBD2
cdr3_length: 16

cdr3_aa: CASSVVRGTEAFF
v_call: TRBV9
d_call: .
cdr3_length: 13

cdr3_aa: CASSLGPGTGVTEAFF
v_call: TRBV5-5
d_call: TRBD1
cdr3_length: 16

cdr3_aa: CASSLVEYSNQPQHF
v_call: TRBV7-9
d_call: .
cdr3_length: 15

cdr3_aa: CASSPGDEWNTEAFF
v_call: TRBV4-2
d_call: .
cdr3_length: 15

cdr3_aa: CASSLPRRTNTGELFF
v_call: TRBV7-8
d_call: .
cdr3_length: 16

cdr3_aa: CASRPPKGSNTGELFF
v_call: TRBV19
d_call: .
cdr3_length: 16

cdr3_aa: CAWGTVPETQYF
v_call: TRBV30
d_call: .
cdr3_length: 12

cdr3_aa: CASSITAYQETQYF
v_call: TRBV21-1
d_call: .
cdr3_length: 14

cdr3_aa: CASSPPVGLAGGLSYNEQFF
v_call: TRBV7-8
d_call: TRBD2
cdr3_length: 20

cdr3_aa: CASSTGLSSYEQYF
v_call: TRBV6-1
d_call: TRBD2
cdr3_length: 14

cdr3_aa: CASSATGTSGELFF
v_call: TRBV5-5
d_call: .
cdr3_length: 14

cdr3_aa: CASSMDRGIYTF
v_call: TRBV5-1
d_call: TRBD1
cdr3_length: 12

cdr3_aa: CSVVGNTEAFF
v_call: TRBV29-1
d_call: .
cdr3_length: 11

cdr3_aa: CAISEPAPGQGNTGELFF
v_call: TRBV10-3
d_call: TRBD1
cdr3_length: 18

cdr3_aa: CASTAPVGSGYTF
v_call: TRBV19
d_call: .
cdr3_length: 13

cdr3_aa: CASTTPQRGKTEAFF
v_call: TRBV5-4
d_call: .
cdr3_length: 15

cdr3_aa: CASSLGIRDRDSDTQYF
v_call: TRBV7-9
d_call: TRBD1
cdr3_length: 17

cdr3_aa: CASSSLAGGTNEQFF
v_call: TRBV5-1
d_call: TRBD2
cdr3_length: 15

cdr3_aa: CASGAGDQPQHF
v_call: TRBV12-5
d_call: .
cdr3_length: 12

cdr3_aa: CASSQGIRYEQYF
v_call: TRBV28
d_call: .
cdr3_length: 13

cdr3_aa: CASSYSRNTGELFF
v_call: TRBV6-5
d_call: .
cdr3_length: 14

cdr3_aa: CASSLEAGESFSYEQYF
v_call: TRBV7-8
d_call: TRBD2
cdr3_length: 17

cdr3_aa: CASRRQGAPSYEQYF
v_call: TRBV6-5
d_call: TRBD1
cdr3_length: 15

cdr3_aa: CASRVSGGLNTEAFF
v_call: TRBV2
d_call: .
cdr3_length: 15

cdr3_aa: CASSIQWERADTQYF
v_call: TRBV19
d_call: .
cdr3_length: 15

cdr3_aa: CASSEYDRVYGYTF
v_call: TRBV19
d_call: TRBD1
cdr3_length: 14